The T cell receptor (beta chain) under discussion was sequenced for a study of cytomegalovirus exposure and HLA in healthy donors. Study information: The Caucasian-associated ancestry cluster contained around four fifths of the 300 to 400 genotyped donors.

The germline V gene has CDR1 SGHRS and CDR2 YFSETQ. The CDR3 totals 14 residues. Both 60 Vbeta primers and 13 Jbeta primers went into the PCR. Sequencing was performed with immunoSEQ multiplex PCR; in TCRdb, only in-frame clones are kept and a portion is missing. The sample has approximately 190,000 clones; roughly 73% are singletons. The specimen sequenced was PBMCs. This sequence was found in a woman in her twenties or thirties in good health and CMV-seropositive. The chain is built from TRBV5-1 and TRBJ2-5, with TRBD1 matching 8 bases. The J call may be mistaken, given a closer DNA end match to TRBJ2-7. The CDR3, as DNA: TGCGCCAGCAGCTTGGGGACAGGGCCCTACGAGCAGTACTTC. Its translation is CASSLGTGPYEQYF.